This TCR beta chain was retrieved from a study of OX40 agonist ivuxolimab in advanced cancers. For the study at large: Dose-escalation cases comprised hepatocellular carcinoma, melanoma, renal cell or head and neck cancer.

The CDR3 is 12 amino acids. The V end lost 6 bases, the J end lost 4 bases, and 9 bases lay between the germline ends. CDR1 is KGHSH and CDR2 is LQKENI in the germline V gene. Study findings and constraints: Clonal expansion was among the lowest in partial responders at 0.1-3.0 mg/kg, especially CD8+. CD8+ T cells (on average) carried more expanded clones than CD4+ T cells.

In the case of this clone: Its target is unknown.

The table came from immunoSEQ multiplex PCR; TCRdb's copy has only in-frame clones and leaves some out. The sample has tens of thousands of clones; roughly nine tenths are singletons. This TCR came from an adult with an advanced solid tumor such as melanoma, head and neck, liver or kidney cancer. Here the sequenced sample was CD4+ or CD8+ T cells sorted from blood, taken in a trial of the OX40 agonist ivuxolimab. The V call is TRBV18, the J call TRBJ1-2; possible D gene TRBD1, 5 bases. CDR3 residues: CASSDGTYGYTF. Here the CDR3 DNA reads TGTGCCAGCTCGGACGGGACCTATGGCTACACCTTC.